This T cell receptor beta chain was captured by sequencing in a study of T cell changes during pregnancy in multiple sclerosis. Clones were sequenced by immunoSEQ multiplex PCR, and TCRdb holds only the in-frame ones, with some missing. Here the sample spans 90,000 to 120,000 clones, roughly nine tenths being singletons. CDR3 length: 18 amino acids. Germline V gene data show CDR1 as PRHDT and CDR2 as FYEKMQ (reference sequence). The ends lost 0 bases at V and 9 bases at J; junction bases unmatched: 16. The clonotype originates from a female donor with multiple sclerosis, enrolled in a pregnancy study. The V call is TRBV13, the J call TRBJ2-3; 9 bases are shared with TRBD1. Sequencing used peripheral blood, obtained in the second trimester of pregnancy. CDR3 sequence (DNA): TGTGCCAGCAGCTTAGGCATCGGAAACAGGGGGCGGGACGGGACGCAGTATTTT. Protein: CASSLGIGNRGRDGTQYF.